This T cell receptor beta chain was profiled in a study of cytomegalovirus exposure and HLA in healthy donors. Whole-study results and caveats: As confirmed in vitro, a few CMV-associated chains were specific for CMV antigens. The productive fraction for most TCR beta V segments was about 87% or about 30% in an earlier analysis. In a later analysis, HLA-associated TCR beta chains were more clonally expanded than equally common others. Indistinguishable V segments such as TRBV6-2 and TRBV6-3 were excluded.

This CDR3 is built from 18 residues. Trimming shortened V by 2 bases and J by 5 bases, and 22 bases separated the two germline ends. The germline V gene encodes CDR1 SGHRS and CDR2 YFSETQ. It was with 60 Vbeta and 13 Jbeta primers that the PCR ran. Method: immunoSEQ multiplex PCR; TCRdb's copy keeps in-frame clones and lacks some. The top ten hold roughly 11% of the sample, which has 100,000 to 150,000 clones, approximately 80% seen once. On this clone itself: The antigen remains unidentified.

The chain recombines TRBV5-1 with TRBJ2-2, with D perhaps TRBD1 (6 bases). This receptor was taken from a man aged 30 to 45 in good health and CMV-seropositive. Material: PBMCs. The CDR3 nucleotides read TGCGCCAGCAGCTTATTACAGGGTGAGGGCTCCAGAACCGGGGAGCTGTTTTTT. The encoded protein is CASSLLQGEGSRTGELFF.